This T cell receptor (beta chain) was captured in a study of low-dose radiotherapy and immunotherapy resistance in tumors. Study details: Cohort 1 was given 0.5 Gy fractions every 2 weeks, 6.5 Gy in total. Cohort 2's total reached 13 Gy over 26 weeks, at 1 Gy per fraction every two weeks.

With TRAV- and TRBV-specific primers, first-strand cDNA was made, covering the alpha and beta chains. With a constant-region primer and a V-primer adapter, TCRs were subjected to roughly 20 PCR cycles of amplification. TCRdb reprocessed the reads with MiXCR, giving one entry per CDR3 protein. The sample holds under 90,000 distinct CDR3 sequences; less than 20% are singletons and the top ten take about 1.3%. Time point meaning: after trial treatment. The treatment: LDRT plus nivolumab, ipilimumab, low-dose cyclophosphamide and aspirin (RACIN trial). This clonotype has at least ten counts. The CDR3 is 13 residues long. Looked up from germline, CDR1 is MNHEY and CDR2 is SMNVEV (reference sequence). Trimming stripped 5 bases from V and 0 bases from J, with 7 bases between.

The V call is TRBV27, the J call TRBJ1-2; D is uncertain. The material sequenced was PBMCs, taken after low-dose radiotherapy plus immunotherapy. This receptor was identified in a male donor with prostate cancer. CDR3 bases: TGTGCCAGCAGTCCTAATCCTAACTATGGCTACACCTTC. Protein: CASSPNPNYGYTF.